The 27 T cell receptor beta chains reported below all come from one sample, sequenced in a study of CD8 T cells in ankylosing spondylitis. These receptors' antigens are unknown. TCRdb used MiXCR to reprocess the 5' RACE reads, holding one entry per CDR3 protein. The top ten hold 19% of the sample, which has more than 600,000 distinct CDR3 sequences, around 17% seen once. Overall study results and limits: Seemingly characteristic of ankylosing spondylitis blood was a TCR beta motif consisting of 7 or 8 highly homologous variants.

The sample consisted of blood, either unsorted or a sorted T cell fraction (not recorded which). These receptors all stem from a male donor with ankylosing spondylitis.

In DNA, the CDR3 is TGTGCCAGCAGTCGAAGGACAGGGGGCGACGAGCAGTACTTC. As protein: CASSRRTGGDEQYF. J is TRBJ2-7 and V is TRBV7-9; 11 bases match TRBD1. J lost 5 bases, V lost 6 bases, and 6 bases had no gene match. The CDR3 extends over 14 amino acids. Germline V gives CDR1 SEHNR, CDR2 FQNEAQ (reference sequence).

This clonotype was found once. The chain employs TRBV7-8 and TRBJ1-3; 7 nucleotides agree with TRBD1. V lost 5 bases to trimming and J lost 0 bases; unmatched junction nucleotides: 10. CDR3 length: 17 residues. Germline CDR1 reads SGHVS; CDR2 reads FQNEAQ. CDR3 region: CASSQGGAVSSGNTIYF. Here the CDR3 DNA reads TGTGCCAGCAGCCAGGGGGGGGCGGTCAGCTCTGGAAACACCATATATTTT.

This clonotype was seen more than once but under ten times. CDR3 DNA: TGTGCCAGCAGACCTTCGAAAAACGCCTATGGCTACACCTTC. Residues: CASRPSKNAYGYTF. The chain joins TRBV2 to TRBJ1-2; D not resolved. CDR3 size: 14 residues. Trimming pared 6 bases from V and 4 bases from J, leaving 15 bases between. Germline loops: CDR1 SNHLY, CDR2 FYNNEI.

This chain uses TRBV5-1 with TRBJ1-1; no reliable D call. This CDR3 region has 15 residues. Germline lookup yields CDR1 SGHRS and CDR2 YFSETQ. V lost 2 bases and J 1 base, leaving 12 bases between the germline ends. CDR3 loop: CASSFALGSNTEAFF. CDR3 bases: TGCGCCAGCAGCTTTGCCCTGGGGTCGAACACTGAAGCTTTCTTT.

This chain uses TRBV5-1 with TRBJ1-1; D remains ambiguous. CDR1 SGHRS and CDR2 YFSETQ come from the germline V gene. This CDR3 is 12 amino acids long. V was clipped by 7 bases and J by 2 bases, with 9 bases between them. CDR3 protein: CASQDPNTEAFF. DNA for the CDR3: TGCGCCAGCCAGGACCCCAACACTGAAGCTTTCTTT.

This clonotype was counted a few times. The chain couples TRBV20-1 to TRBJ2-5; D is possibly TRBD1 (6 bases). This CDR3 has 12 amino acids. CDR1 and CDR2 from the germline V gene are DFQATT and SNEGSKA (reference sequence). The germline V and J ends were trimmed by 2 bases and 5 bases, with 9 bases remaining between them. CDR3 amino acids: CSARQGLETQYF. In DNA form, the CDR3 reads TGCAGTGCTAGACAGGGGTTGGAGACCCAGTACTTC.

This chain uses TRBV9 with TRBJ1-3; D is ambiguous. The CDR3 has 16 amino acids. The V gene's germline CDR1 is SGDLS and CDR2 YYNGEE. The V end lost 4 bases, the J end lost 0 bases, and 14 bases lay between the germline ends. The CDR3 sequence is CASSPSGPRSGNTIYF. The DNA for the CDR3 is TGTGCCAGCAGCCCCAGTGGCCCCCGCTCTGGAAACACCATATATTTT.

The J gene is TRBJ2-5, the V gene TRBV20-1; D perhaps matches TRBD2 (5 bases). The CDR3 covers 13 residues. With 1 base removed from V and 4 bases from J, the gap between germline ends came to 10 bases. Per the germline V gene, CDR1 is DFQATT and CDR2 is SNEGSKA (reference sequence). DNA of the CDR3: TGCAGTGCTAGAGGTTGGGGAGTAGAGACCCAGTACTTC. Translated: CSARGWGVETQYF.

The rearrangement links TRBV3-1 to TRBJ1-2; D not certain. Germline V gene lookup returns CDR1 LGHDT and CDR2 YNNKEL (reference sequence). The CDR3 consists of 14 residues. V lost 1 base and J 7 bases, leaving 13 bases between the germline ends. The CDR3 protein is CASSQGLTTGGYTF. For the CDR3, the DNA is TGTGCCAGCAGCCAAGGTCTGACAACGGGTGGCTACACCTTC.

V gene TRBV7-8 combines with J gene TRBJ1-5; a possible D gene is TRBD1 (6 bases). This CDR3 contains 16 residues. The V and J ends lost 5 bases and 3 bases respectively, with 17 bases between them. Germline V gives CDR1 SGHVS, CDR2 FQNEAQ. The CDR3 sequence: CASSPRIGQNNQPQHF. The DNA for the CDR3 is TGTGCCAGCAGCCCTCGAATAGGACAGAACAATCAGCCCCAGCATTTT.

This clonotype was counted many times. The chain is built from TRBV5-1 and TRBJ1-1; the D is unclear. There are 14 residues in the CDR3. The germline V and J ends were trimmed by 0 bases and 2 bases, with 8 bases remaining between them. Germline V gene data show CDR1 as SGHRS and CDR2 as YFSETQ. The CDR3 loop reads CASSLETPNTEAFF. DNA for the CDR3: TGCGCCAGCAGCTTGGAGACACCCAACACTGAAGCTTTCTTT.

This clonotype occurred a few times. The V call is TRBV5-1, the J call TRBJ2-1; 13 bases map to TRBD2. J lost 0 bases, V lost 1 base, and 7 bases had no gene match. Germline V lookup: CDR1 SGHRS, CDR2 YFSETQ. The CDR3 covers 19 residues. CDR3: CASSLPTSGGGSSYNEQFF. As DNA, the CDR3 is TGCGCCAGCAGCTTGCCAACTAGCGGGGGGGGGAGCTCCTACAATGAGCAGTTCTTC.

This chain connects TRBV11-2 to TRBJ2-7; tentative D call: TRBD1 (6 bases). V was cut by 3 bases and J by 3 bases, with 12 bases left in between. The germline gives CDR1 SGHAT, CDR2 FQNNGV. The CDR3 is 14 residues long. DNA of the CDR3: TGTGCCAGCAGCTTGTCCGGGACACGCTACGAGCAGTACTTC. This encodes CASSLSGTRYEQYF.

The genes are TRBV30 and TRBJ1-2; D remains unclear. Between the trimmed V and J ends, which lost 3 bases and 7 bases, there was a span of 12 bases. This CDR3 is 12 amino acids long. CDR1 GTSNPN and CDR2 SVGIG come from the germline V gene (reference sequence). The CDR3 DNA reads TGTGCCTGGAGGATTTTGGGAATTGGCTACACCTTC. It yields the protein CAWRILGIGYTF.

CDR3 in amino acids: CASSFDGGGSYEQYF. CDR3 coding DNA: TGTGCCAGCAGTTTTGACGGGGGGGGATCGTACGAGCAGTACTTC. The chain employs TRBV12-3 or TRBV12-4 and TRBJ2-7, with 8 bases that match TRBD2. The V gene end was trimmed by 3 bases and the J gene end by 4 bases; junction bases not matched to a gene: 8. The CDR3 has 15 amino acids.

This clonotype was picked up many times. This chain links TRBV7-2 with TRBJ2-5; no reliable D call. Germline CDR1 and CDR2: SGHTA and FQGNSA. V dropped 4 bases and J dropped 5 bases, with 11 bases sitting between them. The CDR3 covers 13 residues. The CDR3 spells CASSSGSRETQYF. CDR3 sequence (DNA): TGTGCCAGCAGCTCTGGTAGTAGGGAGACCCAGTACTTC.

The chain employs TRBV6-5 and TRBJ1-4; D is undetermined. Trimming cost V 2 bases and J 8 bases, with 9 bases left between them. The CDR3 is 13 amino acids. Germline lookup yields CDR1 MNHEY and CDR2 SVGAGI. CDR3 protein: CASSYERSEKLFF. CDR3 sequence (DNA): TGTGCCAGCAGTTACGAGAGATCCGAAAAACTGTTTTTT.

The table lists this clonotype with a few counts. The chain uses TRBV5-4 and TRBJ2-1; 7 nucleotides agree with TRBD1. Trimming removed 4 bases from V and 8 bases from J; junction bases left unmatched: 12. The CDR3 totals 15 residues. The V gene's germline CDR1 is SGHNT and CDR2 YYREEE (reference sequence). The CDR3 loop reads CASSLRIKGADEQFF. The DNA of the CDR3 is TGTGCCAGCAGCCTTCGGATCAAGGGGGCCGATGAGCAGTTCTTC.

The J gene is TRBJ2-7, the V gene TRBV28, with D perhaps TRBD1 (6 bases). There are 12 residues in the CDR3. Looked up from germline, CDR1 is MDHEN and CDR2 is SYDVKM. The germline V and J ends were trimmed by 6 bases and 10 bases, with 16 bases remaining between them. Here the CDR3 DNA reads TGTGCCAGCAGGTCCCGGACAGATTCACAGTACTTC. Translating gives CASRSRTDSQYF.

The V and J genes are TRBV3-1 and TRBJ2-3; no firm D call. V was shortened by 4 bases and J by 2 bases, with 13 bases between the two germline ends. CDR3 size: 15 residues. Germline V lookup: CDR1 LGHDT, CDR2 YNNKEL (reference sequence). CDR3 in DNA: TGTGCCAGCAGCCCCGAAGGGCACTCCACAGATACGCAGTATTTT. Translating it yields CASSPEGHSTDTQYF.

This clonotype was recorded a few times. J is TRBJ1-1 and V is TRBV4-1; weak D call: TRBD1 (5 bases). The CDR3 extends over 15 amino acids. The germline V and J ends were trimmed by 3 bases and 2 bases, with 13 bases remaining between them. Germline CDR1 and CDR2: MGHRA and YSYEKL. For the CDR3, the DNA is TGCGCCAGCAGCCAGGCCAACAGGATCAACACTGAAGCTTTCTTT. This encodes CASSQANRINTEAFF.

About this clonotype itself: A clone one base away is much larger, so this may be a read error. This chain uses TRBV29-1 with TRBJ1-1; D gene unclear. The germline V gene has CDR1 SQVTM and CDR2 ANQGSEA. The CDR3 has 14 residues. The CDR3 is CSVENLSWNTEASF. In DNA form, the CDR3 reads TGCAGCGTTGAGAACCTATCTTGGAACACTGAAGCTTCCTTT.

The chain carries TRBV7-2 and TRBJ2-5, with TRBD1 as a possible D gene (6 bases). The V and J ends lost 10 bases and 2 bases respectively, with 26 bases between them. Germline V gene lookup returns CDR1 SGHTA and CDR2 FQGNSA. This CDR3 contains 17 residues. This chain's CDR3 is CATSRTVSAHLQETQYF. The CDR3 coding sequence is TGTGCCACCTCGAGGACAGTGAGCGCCCACCTACAAGAGACCCAGTACTTC.

This clonotype was seen many times. The rearrangement links TRBV12-3 or TRBV12-4 to TRBJ1-4; D gene uncertain. CDR3 size: 12 residues. Trimming cost V 5 bases and J 8 bases, with 9 bases left between them. The CDR3 region is CASSPKAEKLFF. The CDR3 region has the DNA TGTGCCAGCAGTCCAAAGGCCGAAAAACTGTTTTTT.

The genes are TRBV4-2 and TRBJ2-3; 11 bases line up with TRBD2. The CDR3 loop spans 20 amino acids. Germline trimming cut 0 bases from V and 0 bases from J; bases unmatched to any gene: 11. CDR1 is LGHNA, CDR2 YNFKEQ, per germline. In DNA form, the CDR3 reads TGTGCCAGCAGCCAAGATCCACTAGCGGGAGTAAAGTATAGCACAGATACGCAGTATTTT. Amino acids: CASSQDPLAGVKYSTDTQYF.

This clonotype was observed at least ten times. J is TRBJ2-7 and V is TRBV29-1, with TRBD1 identical over 7 bases. Trimming removed 6 bases from V and 3 bases from J; junction bases left unmatched: 11. The length of the CDR3 is 14 residues. The germline V gene encodes CDR1 SQVTM and CDR2 ANQGSEA. As DNA, the CDR3 is TGCAGCGTCCGAGCTGGGGCAGGGGGCTACGAGCAGTACTTC. Protein: CSVRAGAGGYEQYF.

Only a few counts were recorded for this clonotype. V is TRBV5-1 and J is TRBJ2-5, with 13 bases identical to TRBD2. The CDR3 sequence is 17 residues long. Germline values: CDR1 SGHRS, CDR2 YFSETQ. Trimming cost V 5 bases and J 2 bases; bases outside gene matches: 9. CDR3 amino acids: CASRHNMGLAGQETQYF. The CDR3 bases are TGCGCCAGCAGACATAATATGGGACTAGCGGGACAAGAGACCCAGTACTTC.